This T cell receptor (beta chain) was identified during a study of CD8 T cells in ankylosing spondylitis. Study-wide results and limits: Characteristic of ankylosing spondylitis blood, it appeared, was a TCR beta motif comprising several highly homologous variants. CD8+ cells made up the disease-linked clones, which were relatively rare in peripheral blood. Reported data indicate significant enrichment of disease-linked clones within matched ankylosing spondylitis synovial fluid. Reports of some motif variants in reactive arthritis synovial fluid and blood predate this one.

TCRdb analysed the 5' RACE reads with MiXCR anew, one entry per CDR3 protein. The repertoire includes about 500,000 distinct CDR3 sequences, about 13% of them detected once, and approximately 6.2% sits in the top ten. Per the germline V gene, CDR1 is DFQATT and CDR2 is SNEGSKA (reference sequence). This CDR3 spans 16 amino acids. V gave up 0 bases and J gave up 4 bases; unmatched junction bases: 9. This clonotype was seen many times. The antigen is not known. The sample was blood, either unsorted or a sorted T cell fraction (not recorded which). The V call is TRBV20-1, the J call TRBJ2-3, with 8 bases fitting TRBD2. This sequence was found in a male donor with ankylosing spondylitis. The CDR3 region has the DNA TGCAGTGCTAGAGAAGGGACTAGTTGGGGTTCAGATACGCAGTATTTT. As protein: CSAREGTSWGSDTQYF.